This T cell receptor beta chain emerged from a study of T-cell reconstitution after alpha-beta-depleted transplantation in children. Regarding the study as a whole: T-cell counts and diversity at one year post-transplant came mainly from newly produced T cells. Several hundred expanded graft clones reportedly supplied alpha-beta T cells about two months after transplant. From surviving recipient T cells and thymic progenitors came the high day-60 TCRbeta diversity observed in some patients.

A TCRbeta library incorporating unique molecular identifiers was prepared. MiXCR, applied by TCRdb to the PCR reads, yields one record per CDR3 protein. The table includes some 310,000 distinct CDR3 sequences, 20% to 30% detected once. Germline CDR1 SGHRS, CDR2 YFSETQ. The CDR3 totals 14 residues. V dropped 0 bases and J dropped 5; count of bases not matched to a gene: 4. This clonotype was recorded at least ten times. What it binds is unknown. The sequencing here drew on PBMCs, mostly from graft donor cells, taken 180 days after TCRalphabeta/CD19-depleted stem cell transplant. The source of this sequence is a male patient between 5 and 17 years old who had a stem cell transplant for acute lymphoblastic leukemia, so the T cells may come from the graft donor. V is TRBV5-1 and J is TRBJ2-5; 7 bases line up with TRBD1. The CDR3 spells CASSLEDREETQYF. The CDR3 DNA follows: TGCGCCAGCAGCTTGGAAGACAGGGAGGAGACCCAGTACTTC.